The clone carrying this T cell receptor beta chain appeared a single time. The data were obtained in a study of blood T cell repertoires in COVID-19. Produced via immunoSEQ multiplex PCR; TCRdb's table is partial and in-frame only. The profile shows around 500,000 clones, roughly nine tenths of them singletons. This CDR3 spans 13 amino acids. The germline gives CDR1 SNHLY, CDR2 FYNNEI. V was clipped by 10 bases and J by 0 bases, with 13 bases between them. The clonotype originates from a woman in her fifties or sixties who had recovered from COVID-19. The source material was PBMCs or T cells enriched from blood (not recorded which). The chain recombines TRBV2 with TRBJ2-7; possible D gene TRBD2, 5 bases. The CDR3 nucleotides read TGTGCCACCCGGAAAGGGAGCTCCTACGAGCAGTACGTC. Amino acids: CATRKGSSYEQYV.